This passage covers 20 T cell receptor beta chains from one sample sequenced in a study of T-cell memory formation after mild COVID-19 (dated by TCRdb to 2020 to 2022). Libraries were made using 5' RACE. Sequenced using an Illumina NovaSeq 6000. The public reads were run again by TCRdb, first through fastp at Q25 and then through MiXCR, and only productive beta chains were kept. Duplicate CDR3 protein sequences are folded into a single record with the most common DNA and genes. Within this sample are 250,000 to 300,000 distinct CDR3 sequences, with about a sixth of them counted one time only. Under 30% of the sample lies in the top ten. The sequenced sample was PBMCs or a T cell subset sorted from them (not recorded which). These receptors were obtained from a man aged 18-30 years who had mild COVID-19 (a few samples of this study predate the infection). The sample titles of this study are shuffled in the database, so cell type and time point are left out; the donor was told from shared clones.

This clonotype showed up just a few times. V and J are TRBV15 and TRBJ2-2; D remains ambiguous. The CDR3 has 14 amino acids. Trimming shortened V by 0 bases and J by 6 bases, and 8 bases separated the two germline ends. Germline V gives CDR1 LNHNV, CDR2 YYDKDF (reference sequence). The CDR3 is CATSRDEKPGELFF. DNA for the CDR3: TGTGCCACCAGCAGAGATGAGAAACCCGGGGAGCTGTTTTTT.

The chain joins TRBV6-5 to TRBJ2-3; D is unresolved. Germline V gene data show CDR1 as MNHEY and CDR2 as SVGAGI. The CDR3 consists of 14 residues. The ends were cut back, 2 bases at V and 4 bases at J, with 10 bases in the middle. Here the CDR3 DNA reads TGTGCCAGCAGTTACGATTCGGGCCCAGATACGCAGTATTTT. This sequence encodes CASSYDSGPDTQYF.

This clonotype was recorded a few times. The CDR3 sequence: CASSQESGEYEQYV. DNA of the CDR3: TGCGCCAGCAGCCAAGAAAGTGGGGAGTACGAGCAGTACGTC. The V and J genes are TRBV4-1 and TRBJ2-7; D possibly corresponds to TRBD2 (5 bases). The CDR3 covers 14 residues. The V gene's germline CDR1 is MGHRA and CDR2 YSYEKL. The germline V and J ends were trimmed by 0 bases and 4 bases, with 10 bases remaining between them.

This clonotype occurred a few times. Here the CDR3 reads CASSLMRVEQYF. CDR3 sequence (DNA): TGTGCCAGCAGCTTAATGAGGGTCGAGCAGTACTTC. This chain joins TRBV7-9 and TRBJ2-7; D is possibly TRBD2 (5 bases). The CDR3 is 12 amino acids. The V end was cut by 2 bases, the J end by 6 bases, with 8 bases between. Germline V gene data show CDR1 as SEHNR and CDR2 as FQNEAQ (reference sequence).

The CDR3 loop reads CASRWGGELAEAFF. As DNA, the CDR3 is TGTGCCAGCAGATGGGGAGGGGAACTCGCTGAAGCTTTCTTT. V usage is TRBV6-5 and J usage is TRBJ1-1; tentative D call: TRBD1 (5 bases). Deletions cut 6 bases from V and 6 bases from J, with 17 bases between. Per the germline V gene, CDR1 is MNHEY and CDR2 is SVGAGI. CDR3 length equals 14 residues.

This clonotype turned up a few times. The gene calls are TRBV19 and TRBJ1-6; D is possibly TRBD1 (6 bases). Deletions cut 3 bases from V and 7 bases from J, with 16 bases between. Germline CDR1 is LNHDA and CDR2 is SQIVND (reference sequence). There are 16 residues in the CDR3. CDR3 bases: TGTGCCAGTAGTATCCGTTGGGACACCCAAAATTCACCCCTCCACTTT. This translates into CASSIRWDTQNSPLHF.

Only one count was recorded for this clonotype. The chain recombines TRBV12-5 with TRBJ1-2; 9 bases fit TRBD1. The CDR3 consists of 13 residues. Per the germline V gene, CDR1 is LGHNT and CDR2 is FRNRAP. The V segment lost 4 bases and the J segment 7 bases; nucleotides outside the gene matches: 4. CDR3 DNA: TGTGCTAGTGGTTGGACAGGGGAGGTTGGCTACACCTTC. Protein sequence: CASGWTGEVGYTF.

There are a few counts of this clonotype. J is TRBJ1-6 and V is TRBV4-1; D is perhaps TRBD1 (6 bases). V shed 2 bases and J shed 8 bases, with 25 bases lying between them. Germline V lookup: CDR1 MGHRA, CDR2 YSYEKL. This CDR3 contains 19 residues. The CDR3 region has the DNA TGCGCCAGCAGCCAATTTATTACGCCTCAGGGGTTTGAGGATTCACCCCTCCACTTT. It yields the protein CASSQFITPQGFEDSPLHF.

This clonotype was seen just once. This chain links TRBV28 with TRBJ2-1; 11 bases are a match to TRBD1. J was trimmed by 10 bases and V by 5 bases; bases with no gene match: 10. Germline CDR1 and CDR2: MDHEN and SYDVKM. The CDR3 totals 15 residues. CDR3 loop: CASSPGTGGTLEQFF. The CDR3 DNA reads TGTGCCAGCAGTCCCGGGACAGGGGGGACTTTAGAGCAGTTCTTC.

This CDR3 is CASSHPAGGGYTF. In nucleotides, the CDR3 is TGTGCCAGCAGCCACCCGGCGGGTGGGGGCTACACCTTC. The V and J genes are TRBV3-1 and TRBJ1-2; D is uncertain. V lost 3 bases, J lost 8 bases, and 13 bases lay in between. CDR3 length: 13 residues. The V gene's germline CDR1 is LGHDT and CDR2 YNNKEL (reference sequence).

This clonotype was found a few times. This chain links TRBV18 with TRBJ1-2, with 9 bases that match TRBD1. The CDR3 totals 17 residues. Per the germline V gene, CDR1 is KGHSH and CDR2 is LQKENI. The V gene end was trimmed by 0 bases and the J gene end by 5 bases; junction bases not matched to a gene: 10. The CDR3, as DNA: TGTGCCAGCTCACCACCTTTTTCTACGGGACAGGGTTATGGCTACACCTTC. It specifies CASSPPFSTGQGYGYTF. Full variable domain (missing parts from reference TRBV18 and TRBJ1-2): NAGVMQNPRHLVRRRGQEARLRCSPMKGHSHVYWYRQLPEEGLKFMVYLQKENIIDESGMPKERFSAEFPKEGPSILRIQQVVRGDSAAYFCASSPPFSTGQGYGYTFGSGTRLTVV.

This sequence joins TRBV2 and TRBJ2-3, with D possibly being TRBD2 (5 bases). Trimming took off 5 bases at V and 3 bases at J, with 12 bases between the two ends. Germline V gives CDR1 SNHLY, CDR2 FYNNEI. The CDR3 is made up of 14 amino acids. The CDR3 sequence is CASSREPGTDTQYF. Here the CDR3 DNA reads TGTGCCAGCAGTAGGGAGCCGGGGACAGATACGCAGTATTTT.

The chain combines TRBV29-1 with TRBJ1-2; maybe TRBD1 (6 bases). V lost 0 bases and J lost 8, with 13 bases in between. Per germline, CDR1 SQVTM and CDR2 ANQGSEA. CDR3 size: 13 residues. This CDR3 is CSVEDTGTRGYTF. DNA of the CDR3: TGCAGCGTTGAAGATACAGGGACTAGAGGCTACACCTTC.

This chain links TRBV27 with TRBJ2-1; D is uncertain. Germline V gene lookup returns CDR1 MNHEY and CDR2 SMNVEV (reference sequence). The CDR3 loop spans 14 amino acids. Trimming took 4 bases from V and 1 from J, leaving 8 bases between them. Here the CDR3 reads CASSSLESYNEQFF. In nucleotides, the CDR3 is TGTGCCAGCAGTTCGTTGGAGTCCTACAATGAGCAGTTCTTC.

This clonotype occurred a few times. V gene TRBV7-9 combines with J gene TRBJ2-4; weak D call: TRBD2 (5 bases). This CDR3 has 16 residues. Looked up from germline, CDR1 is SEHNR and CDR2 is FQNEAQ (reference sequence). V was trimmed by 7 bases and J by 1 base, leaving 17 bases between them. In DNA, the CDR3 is TGTGCCAGCACCGGACTGGACGAATTGGCCAAAAACATTCAGTACTTC. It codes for CASTGLDELAKNIQYF.

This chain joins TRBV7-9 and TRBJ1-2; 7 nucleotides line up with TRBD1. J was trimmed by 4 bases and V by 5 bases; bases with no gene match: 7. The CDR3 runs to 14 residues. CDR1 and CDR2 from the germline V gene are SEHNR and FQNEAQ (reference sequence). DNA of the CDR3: TGTGCCAGCAGCCATGGACAGGACGCCTATGGCTACACCTTC. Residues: CASSHGQDAYGYTF. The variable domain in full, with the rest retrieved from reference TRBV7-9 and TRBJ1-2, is DTGVSQNPRHKITKRGQNVTFRCDPISEHNRLYWYRQTLGQGPEFLTYFQNEAQLEKSRLLSDRFSAERPKGSFSTLEIQRTEQGDSAMYLCASSHGQDAYGYTFGSGTRLTVV.

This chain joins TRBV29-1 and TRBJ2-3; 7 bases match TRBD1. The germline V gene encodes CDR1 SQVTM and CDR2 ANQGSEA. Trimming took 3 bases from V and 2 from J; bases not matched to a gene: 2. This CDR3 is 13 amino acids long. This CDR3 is CSVETGITDTQYF. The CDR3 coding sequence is TGCAGCGTTGAGACAGGGATCACAGATACGCAGTATTTT.

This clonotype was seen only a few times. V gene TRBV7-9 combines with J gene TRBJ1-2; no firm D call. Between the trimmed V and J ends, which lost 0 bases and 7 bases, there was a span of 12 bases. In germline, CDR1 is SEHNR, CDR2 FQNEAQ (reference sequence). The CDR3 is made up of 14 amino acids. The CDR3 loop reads CASSLAPGTGGYTF. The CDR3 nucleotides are TGTGCCAGCAGCTTAGCTCCGGGTACCGGTGGCTACACCTTC.

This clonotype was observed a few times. The CDR3: CAISEETSRSETQYF. The CDR3 bases are TGTGCCATCAGTGAGGAGACTAGCAGATCAGAGACCCAGTACTTC. The rearrangement uses TRBV10-3 and TRBJ2-5; TRBD2 aligns across 7 bases. The J segment lost 4 bases and the V segment lost 2 bases, leaving 7 bases of the junction unmatched. There are 15 residues in the CDR3. Germline values: CDR1 ENHRY, CDR2 SYGVKD.

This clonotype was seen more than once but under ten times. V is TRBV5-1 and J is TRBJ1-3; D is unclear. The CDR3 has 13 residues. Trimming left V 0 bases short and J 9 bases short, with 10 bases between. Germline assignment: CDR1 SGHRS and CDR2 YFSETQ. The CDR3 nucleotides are TGCGCCAGCAGCTTGGGAGCGGGAGGCACCATATATTTT. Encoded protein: CASSLGAGGTIYF. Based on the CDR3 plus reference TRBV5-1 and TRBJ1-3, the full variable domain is KAGVTQTPRYLIKTRGQQVTLSCSPISGHRSVSWYQQTPGQGLQFLFEYFSETQRNKGNFPGRFSGRQFSNSRSEMNVSTLELGDSALYLCASSLGAGGTIYFGEGSWLTVV.